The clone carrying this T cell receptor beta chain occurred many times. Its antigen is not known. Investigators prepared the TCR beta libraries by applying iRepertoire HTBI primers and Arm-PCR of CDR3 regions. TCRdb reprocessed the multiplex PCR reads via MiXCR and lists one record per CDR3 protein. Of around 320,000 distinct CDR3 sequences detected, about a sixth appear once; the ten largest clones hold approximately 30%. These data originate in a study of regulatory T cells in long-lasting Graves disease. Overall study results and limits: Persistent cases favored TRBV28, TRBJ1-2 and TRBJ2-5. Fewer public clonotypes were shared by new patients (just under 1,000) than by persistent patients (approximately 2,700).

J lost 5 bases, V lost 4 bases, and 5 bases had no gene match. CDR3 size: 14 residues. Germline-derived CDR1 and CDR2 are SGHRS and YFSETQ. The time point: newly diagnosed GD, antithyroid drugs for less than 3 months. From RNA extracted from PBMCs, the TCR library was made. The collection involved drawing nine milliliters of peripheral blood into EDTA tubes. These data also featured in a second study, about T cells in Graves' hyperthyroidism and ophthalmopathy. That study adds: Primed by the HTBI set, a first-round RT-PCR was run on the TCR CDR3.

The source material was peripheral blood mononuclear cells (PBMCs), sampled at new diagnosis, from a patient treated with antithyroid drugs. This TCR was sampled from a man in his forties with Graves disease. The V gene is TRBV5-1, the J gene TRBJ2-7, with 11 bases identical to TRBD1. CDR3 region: CASSGAGQGDEQYF. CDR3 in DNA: TGCGCCAGCAGCGGGGCGGGACAGGGGGACGAGCAGTACTTC.